A single sample is the source of the 28 T cell receptor beta chains below, sequenced in a study of shared clonotypes between healthy human individuals (dated by TCRdb to 2020 to 2022). Library prep was done by the immunoSEQ multiplex PCR assay. TCRdb limited this immuneACCESS table to in-frame rearrangements with V and J called. A share of clones is missing; checked studies link under half to unresolved V genes, and the rest is unexplained. The sample includes roughly 220,000 clones, with approximately 70% observed a single time. The top ten constitute around 10% of the sample. Sequencing was done on a sample of memory CD4+ T cells sorted from blood. The cell subset or site tag for this specimen amounts to: CD45RA-negative fraction. These receptors were collected from a man under 40 in good health.

The chain employs TRBV28 and TRBJ1-5; D not certain. Deletions cut 6 bases from V and 0 bases from J, with 18 bases between. This CDR3 has 17 amino acids. Germline V gene lookup returns CDR1 MDHEN and CDR2 SYDVKM. The CDR3 DNA reads as TGTGCCAGCAGATCGACAATAGGAGATTATAGCAATCAGCCCCAGCATTTT. It yields the protein CASRSTIGDYSNQPQHF. Full variable domain (missing parts from reference TRBV28 and TRBJ1-5): DVKVTQSSRYLVKRTGEKVFLECVQDMDHENMFWYRQDPGLGLRLIYFSYDVKMKEKGDIPEGYSVSREKKERFSLILESASTNQTSMYLCASRSTIGDYSNQPQHFGDGTRLSIL.

The chain couples TRBV5-1 to TRBJ1-2; D unresolved. V gave up 5 bases and J gave up 3 bases, with 14 bases separating them. Germline CDR1 and CDR2: SGHRS and YFSETQ. This CDR3 contains 14 residues. The CDR3 coding sequence is TGCGCCAGCAGTGAGGTCGGACGCCACTATGGCTACACCTTC. Translation gives CASSEVGRHYGYTF. The whole variable domain, remainder taken from reference TRBV5-1 and TRBJ1-2, is KAGVTQTPRYLIKTRGQQVTLSCSPISGHRSVSWYQQTPGQGLQFLFEYFSETQRNKGNFPGRFSGRQFSNSRSEMNVSTLELGDSALYLCASSEVGRHYGYTFGSGTRLTVV.

This chain joins TRBV6-5 and TRBJ2-3; 7 bases fit TRBD1. This CDR3 comprises 14 residues. Germline V gene lookup returns CDR1 MNHEY and CDR2 SVGAGI. The V and J ends lost 8 bases and 7 bases, in that order; junction bases with no gene match: 12. The CDR3 coding sequence is TGTGCCAGCCGGCTGACAGGGACCTCGTATACGCAGTATTTT. Translating it yields CASRLTGTSYTQYF.

Points on this clone: Within the sample, other DNA sequences also encode this same CDR3. The chain is built from TRBV9 and TRBJ2-6; D not resolved. The CDR3 is 15 residues long. V dropped 1 base and J dropped 1 base, with 6 bases sitting between them. CDR1 and CDR2 from the germline V gene are SGDLS and YYNGEE. In nucleotides, the CDR3 is TGTGCCAGCAGCGTATTTCCTTCTGGGGCCAACGTCCTGACTTTC. Its translation: CASSVFPSGANVLTF.

The chain recombines TRBV5-1 with TRBJ1-1, with unresolved D. The V gene lost 9 bases and the J gene lost 0 bases, with 12 bases spanning the gap. Germline CDR1 and CDR2: SGHRS and YFSETQ. The CDR3 runs 13 residues. The CDR3 spells CATSLLLNTEAFF. The DNA of the CDR3 is TGCGCCACCTCGCTTCTATTGAACACTGAAGCTTTCTTT.

The chain employs TRBV19 and TRBJ1-5; D is perhaps TRBD1 (6 bases). CDR3 size: 15 residues. The germline CDR1 and CDR2 sequences are LNHDA and SQIVND (reference sequence). Trimming removed 3 bases from V and 2 bases from J, with 11 bases in between. The CDR3 loop reads CASSMGAGGNQPQHF. The CDR3 DNA follows: TGTGCCAGTAGTATGGGGGCAGGGGGCAATCAGCCCCAGCATTTT.

This clone was detected only a few times. This sequence joins TRBV14 and TRBJ2-7; 11 bases line up with TRBD2. There are 16 residues in the CDR3. Germline V CDR1 and CDR2: SGHDN, FVKESK. J lost 5 bases, V lost 5 bases, and 11 bases had no gene match. The CDR3 sequence is CASSLIAGGPLDEQYF. CDR3 bases: TGTGCCAGCAGCTTAATAGCGGGAGGGCCCCTTGACGAGCAGTACTTC.

The chain combines TRBV29-1 with TRBJ2-3; D may be TRBD1 (5 bases). The CDR3 covers 13 residues. Trimming shortened V by 6 bases and J by 1 base, and 11 bases separated the two germline ends. CDR1 and CDR2 (germline): SQVTM, ANQGSEA. CDR3 nucleotide sequence: TGCAGCGTCGCAAAGACAGGCACAGATACGCAGTATTTT. Its translation is CSVAKTGTDTQYF.

The genes are TRBV5-1 and TRBJ2-1, with D unclear. This CDR3 is 15 amino acids long. Germline CDR1 SGHRS, CDR2 YFSETQ. The ends were cut back, 3 bases at V and 0 bases at J, with 10 bases in the middle. The CDR3 nucleotides read TGCGCCAGCAGCTCCGGCCTCATCTCCTACAATGAGCAGTTCTTC. Translated, it gives CASSSGLISYNEQFF.

The chain recombines TRBV6-5 with TRBJ1-1, with D possibly being TRBD1 (5 bases). The CDR3 is 13 amino acids. The germline V gene encodes CDR1 MNHEY and CDR2 SVGAGI. With 4 bases removed from V and 3 bases from J, the gap between germline ends came to 9 bases. The CDR3 loop reads CASSSTVYTEAFF. The CDR3 coding sequence is TGTGCCAGCAGTTCGACAGTTTACACTGAAGCTTTCTTT.

This clone was detected a few times. The chain is built from TRBV14 and TRBJ2-5; D is ambiguous. V was pared by 0 bases and J by 5 bases, with 7 bases between. The CDR3 spans 13 residues. Germline V gene data show CDR1 as SGHDN and CDR2 as FVKESK. CDR3 sequence reads: CASSQEYVETQYF. The DNA for the CDR3 is TGTGCCAGCAGCCAAGAATACGTGGAGACCCAGTACTTC.

J is TRBJ2-3 and V is TRBV20-1; D is ambiguous. Trimming removed 5 bases at V and 7 bases at J, with 10 bases between. The CDR3 contains 11 residues. The germline CDR1 and CDR2 sequences are DFQATT and SNEGSKA (reference sequence). The CDR3 DNA follows: TGCAGTGCTTTAGACGAACATACGCAGTATTTT. Translated, it gives CSALDEHTQYF.

V and J are TRBV4-1 and TRBJ2-6; D ambiguous. Germline V lookup: CDR1 MGHRA, CDR2 YSYEKL. The CDR3 consists of 18 residues. Deletions cut 5 bases from V and 5 bases from J, with 22 bases between. CDR3 nucleotide sequence: TGCGCCAGCAGCTCCGTTTCCCAGCCACAAAGTCGGGCCAACGTCCTGACTTTC. Translation: CASSSVSQPQSRANVLTF.

The chain has TRBV18 and TRBJ2-2, with TRBD2 identical over 7 bases. CDR1 KGHSH and CDR2 LQKENI come from the germline V gene. This CDR3 is 16 amino acids long. V trimming: 3 bases; J trimming: 0 bases; junction bases outside the gene matches: 4. CDR3 sequence: CASSPASGTNTGELFF. In DNA form, the CDR3 reads TGTGCCAGCTCACCGGCCAGCGGGACGAACACCGGGGAGCTGTTTTTT.

The CDR3 reads CASSAVNTEAFF. In nucleotides, the CDR3 is TGCGCCAGCAGTGCGGTGAACACTGAAGCTTTCTTT. The V and J genes are TRBV10-2 and TRBJ1-1; D call uncertain. The CDR3 runs 12 residues. Trimming cost V 4 bases and J 0 bases, with 3 bases left between them. The germline gives CDR1 WSHSY, CDR2 SAAADI.

This clone was seen only once. The rearrangement uses TRBV4-3 and TRBJ2-5, with 10 bases fitting TRBD2. The germline CDR1 and CDR2 sequences are LGHNA and YSLEER. After removal of 3 bases from V and 5 bases from J, the junction contained 9 bases not matched to a gene. The CDR3 consists of 16 residues. For the CDR3, the DNA is TGCGCCAGCAGCCATCTAGCGGGAGTTGCGATGGAGACCCAGTACTTC. It encodes CASSHLAGVAMETQYF.

V is TRBV14 and J is TRBJ2-3, with 7 bases that match TRBD2. In germline, CDR1 is SGHDN, CDR2 FVKESK. The V and J ends lost 6 bases and 8 bases, in that order; junction bases with no gene match: 5. The CDR3 has 12 residues. CDR3 DNA: TGTGCCAGCAGTCGGACTAGAGGTACGCAGTATTTT. Translating gives CASSRTRGTQYF.

The chain has TRBV11-3 and TRBJ2-3; D might be TRBD2 (5 bases). In germline, CDR1 is SGHNT, CDR2 YENEEA. The CDR3 has 14 residues. Deletions cut 5 bases from V and 3 bases from J, with 12 bases between. The CDR3: CASSGSGGTDTQYF. The CDR3 coding sequence is TGTGCCAGCAGCGGGTCTGGAGGAACAGATACGCAGTATTTT.

This clone showed up just once. The chain uses TRBV7-2 and TRBJ2-7, with D possibly being TRBD1 (6 bases). The V end lost 1 base, the J end lost 2 bases, and 12 bases lay between the germline ends. Germline CDR1 is SGHTA and CDR2 is FQGNSA. The CDR3 consists of 15 residues. DNA for the CDR3: TGTGCCAGCAGCTTAGTGGGGACACACACCTACGAGCAGTACTTC. Translation: CASSLVGTHTYEQYF.

This chain connects TRBV2 to TRBJ2-7; D tentatively reads TRBD1 or TRBD2 (5 bases each). The germline gives CDR1 SNHLY, CDR2 FYNNEI. Trimming shortened V by 6 bases and J by 0 bases, and 9 bases separated the two germline ends. The CDR3 contains 13 residues. CDR3 loop: CASSRDHSYEQYF. The CDR3, as DNA: TGTGCCAGCAGCAGGGACCACTCCTACGAGCAGTACTTC. The variable domain in full, completed from reference TRBV2 and TRBJ2-7, reads EPEVTQTPSHQVTQMGQEVILRCVPISNHLYFYWYRQILGQKVEFLVSFYNNEISEKSEIFDDQFSVERPDGSNFTLKIRSTKLEDSAMYFCASSRDHSYEQYFGPGTRLTVT.

In its sample, this clone was seen a few times. This specimen includes other DNA sequences encoding the same CDR3. The CDR3 nucleotides are TGCAGTGCTAGTGATCATGAGCAGTTCTTC. This encodes CSASDHEQFF. The chain joins TRBV20-1 to TRBJ2-1; no clear D. Trimming took 3 bases from V and 8 from J, leaving 5 bases between them. This CDR3 contains 10 residues. CDR1 DFQATT and CDR2 SNEGSKA come from the germline V gene (reference sequence).

V is TRBV19 and J is TRBJ2-3; 11 bases agree with TRBD1. J was trimmed by 4 bases and V by 7 bases; bases with no gene match: 10. This CDR3 has 16 amino acids. CDR1 and CDR2 from the germline V gene are LNHDA and SQIVND (reference sequence). The CDR3 DNA reads as TGTGCCAGTACCTCCGGAGGACAGGGGGCCGCAGATACGCAGTATTTT. Its translation: CASTSGGQGAADTQYF.

This clone was observed a handful of times. This sequence joins TRBV27 and TRBJ1-1; D gene unclear. There are 14 residues in the CDR3. Germline CDR1 is MNHEY and CDR2 is SMNVEV (reference sequence). V shed 0 bases and J shed 6 bases, with 11 bases lying between them. The CDR3 bases are TGTGCCAGCAGTTTATCAAAGATTAGCCCTGAAGCTTTCTTT. It translates to CASSLSKISPEAFF.

The V call is TRBV19, the J call TRBJ2-6, with TRBD1 identical over 12 bases. The germline CDR1 and CDR2 sequences are LNHDA and SQIVND (reference sequence). This CDR3 comprises 19 residues. V lost 6 bases, J lost 3 bases, and 12 bases stayed unmatched. Here the CDR3 reads CASRKIRDRGPGGANVLTF. CDR3 DNA: TGTGCCAGTAGAAAAATCCGGGACAGGGGGCCCGGTGGGGCCAACGTCCTGACTTTC.

This chain connects TRBV4-2 to TRBJ2-1; 13 nucleotides line up with TRBD2. V was pared by 4 bases and J by 3 bases, with 3 bases of the junction left unmatched. The CDR3 sequence is 16 residues long. CDR1 is LGHNA and CDR2 is YNFKEQ in the germline V gene. Here the CDR3 DNA reads TGTGCCAGCAGCCGACTAGCGGGAGGACTCTACAATGAGCAGTTCTTC. This codes for CASSRLAGGLYNEQFF.

The V gene is TRBV6-5, the J gene TRBJ1-5; the D gene is possibly TRBD1 (6 bases). Trimming shortened V by 6 bases and J by 3 bases, and 15 bases separated the two germline ends. This CDR3 has 15 amino acids. The germline V gene has CDR1 MNHEY and CDR2 SVGAGI. CDR3 bases: TGTGCCAGCAGATCCCACAGGGAGGTCAATCAGCCCCAGCATTTT. Encoded protein: CASRSHREVNQPQHF.

The V call is TRBV27, the J call TRBJ2-1; weak D call: TRBD2 (6 bases). Trimming pared 7 bases from V and 9 bases from J, leaving 22 bases between. Germline V gene sequence: CDR1 MNHEY, CDR2 SMNVEV (reference sequence). The CDR3 sequence is 15 residues long. The CDR3 region has the DNA TGTGCCAGCACCAAGCTAACGGGCGGGGCTGGTGAGCAGTTCTTC. Its translation is CASTKLTGGAGEQFF.

The V and J genes are TRBV11-3 and TRBJ2-7; no clear D gene. Germline lookup yields CDR1 SGHNT and CDR2 YENEEA. This CDR3 is 12 amino acids long. Trimming stripped 0 bases from V and 4 bases from J, with 4 bases between. CDR3 sequence: CASSLDRYEQYF. CDR3 DNA sequence: TGTGCCAGCAGCTTAGATAGGTACGAGCAGTACTTC.